One and the same sample provided the 25 T cell receptor beta chains below, sequenced in a study of shared clonotypes between healthy human individuals. The naive CD8 subset, CD45RO-negative cells positively selected for CCR7, excluded terminally differentiated effector memory CD45RA+ cells. Profiling relied on immunoSEQ multiplex PCR, and the TCRdb table lists in-frame clones only, not all of them. The sample consists of roughly 2 million clones, approximately 94% of them appearing once. The sample was naive CD8+ T cells sorted from blood. These receptors were taken from a man aged 18 to 30 in good health.

This chain joins TRBV14 and TRBJ1-2; no clear D. The CDR3 runs to 15 residues. Germline V gene sequence: CDR1 SGHDN, CDR2 FVKESK. V lost 0 bases, J lost 4 bases, and 12 bases lay in between. The CDR3 region has the DNA TGTGCCAGCAGCCAAGAGTGGGGTGCGGTCTATGGCTACACCTTC. Residues: CASSQEWGAVYGYTF.

The chain has TRBV9 and TRBJ1-1; maybe TRBD1 (5 bases). CDR1 is SGDLS and CDR2 is YYNGEE in the germline V gene. The CDR3 has 12 residues. The ends were cut back, 3 bases at V and 4 bases at J, with 7 bases in the middle. In DNA form, the CDR3 reads TGTGCCAGCAGCGAGCAGGGCACTGAAGCTTTCTTT. This translates into CASSEQGTEAFF.

The chain is built from TRBV7-2 and TRBJ2-7; D not resolved. V was shortened by 5 bases and J by 3 bases, with 11 bases between the two germline ends. From germline, CDR1 is SGHTA and CDR2 FQGNSA. This CDR3 comprises 13 residues. The CDR3 DNA sequence: TGTGCCAGCAGCACAAGGGAATTCTACGAGCAGTACTTC. Protein: CASSTREFYEQYF.

The rearrangement links TRBV4-1 to TRBJ2-1; D might be TRBD2 (6 bases). This CDR3 spans 16 amino acids. Germline-derived CDR1 and CDR2 are MGHRA and YSYEKL. V was clipped by 0 bases and J by 5 bases, with 14 bases between them. The CDR3 is CASSQERGVLDNEQFF. Here the CDR3 DNA reads TGCGCCAGCAGCCAAGAGCGGGGAGTCTTGGACAATGAGCAGTTCTTC.

Of note for this clone: Distinct nucleotide sequences in the sample also encode this CDR3. In DNA form, the CDR3 reads TGTGCCAGTAGTATCGGCAGGGAAGGCTACACCTTC. Its translation is CASSIGREGYTF. V usage is TRBV19 and J usage is TRBJ1-2; the D gene is possibly TRBD1 (5 bases). Germline CDR1 LNHDA, CDR2 SQIVND (reference sequence). This CDR3 has 12 amino acids. V shed 3 bases and J shed 8 bases, with 10 bases lying between them.

The chain is built from TRBV5-1 and TRBJ2-1; 8 bases agree with TRBD2. V lost 5 bases to trimming and J lost 4 bases; unmatched junction nucleotides: 5. The CDR3 length is 14 residues. The germline gives CDR1 SGHRS, CDR2 YFSETQ. The CDR3 is CASSIAGPYNEQFF. Here the CDR3 DNA reads TGCGCCAGCAGTATAGCGGGGCCGTACAATGAGCAGTTCTTC. Using reference TRBV5-1 and TRBJ2-1 for the parts outside the CDR3, the full variable domain is KAGVTQTPRYLIKTRGQQVTLSCSPISGHRSVSWYQQTPGQGLQFLFEYFSETQRNKGNFPGRFSGRQFSNSRSEMNVSTLELGDSALYLCASSIAGPYNEQFFGPGTRLTVL.

J is TRBJ2-1 and V is TRBV28, with D possibly being TRBD1 or TRBD2 (5 bases each). The ends were cut back, 3 bases at V and 13 bases at J, with 19 bases in the middle. Germline V gives CDR1 MDHEN, CDR2 SYDVKM. The CDR3 has 14 residues. CDR3 residues: CASSFFGTQESQFF. The DNA of the CDR3 is TGTGCCAGCAGTTTCTTCGGGACGCAGGAGTCACAGTTCTTC.

The chain is built from TRBV29-1 and TRBJ2-7; D gene uncertain. V was pared by 2 bases and J by 2 bases, with 16 bases between. The CDR3 totals 15 residues. From germline, CDR1 is SQVTM and CDR2 ANQGSEA. CDR3 DNA: TGCAGCGTTGAATCTAAGGGCGGCGGCACCTACGAGCAGTACTTC. It translates to CSVESKGGGTYEQYF.

The gene calls are TRBV29-1 and TRBJ1-4, with D possibly matching TRBD1 (6 bases). The CDR3 contains 13 residues. CDR1 and CDR2 from the germline V gene are SQVTM and ANQGSEA. Trimming shortened V by 7 bases and J by 3 bases, and 12 bases separated the two germline ends. The CDR3 sequence: CSGSDRANEKLFF. CDR3 DNA sequence: TGCAGCGGCTCGGACAGAGCTAATGAAAAACTGTTTTTT.

On this clone itself: In the same sample, other DNA sequences code for this CDR3. The V and J genes are TRBV4-1 and TRBJ1-1; D is unclear. Between the trimmed V and J ends, which lost 3 bases and 0 bases, there was a span of 5 bases. The CDR3 spans 13 residues. Germline CDR1 and CDR2: MGHRA and YSYEKL. CDR3 residues: CASSQELNTEAFF. Here the CDR3 DNA reads TGCGCCAGCAGCCAGGAACTGAACACTGAAGCTTTCTTT.

This chain connects TRBV13 to TRBJ2-7; 7 nucleotides match TRBD2. Germline lookup yields CDR1 PRHDT and CDR2 FYEKMQ (reference sequence). The length of the CDR3 is 13 residues. The J segment lost 2 bases and the V segment lost 3 bases, leaving 1 base of the junction unmatched. The CDR3 DNA reads TGTGCCAGCAGCTTGACTAGCACCTACGAGCAGTACTTC. It specifies CASSLTSTYEQYF.

The V gene is TRBV11-2, the J gene TRBJ2-2; D uncertain. Looked up from germline, CDR1 is SGHAT and CDR2 is FQNNGV. The V end was cut by 4 bases, the J end by 0 bases, with 15 bases between. The CDR3 has 17 amino acids. The CDR3 nucleotides are TGTGCCAGCAGCTCGTTCCCGATTGGTCCGAACACCGGGGAGCTGTTTTTT. Encoded protein: CASSSFPIGPNTGELFF.

The genes are TRBV21-1 and TRBJ2-4. TRBV21-1 is a pseudogene segment. This CDR3 is built from 17 residues. This chain's CDR3 is CASRAWNIQIAKNIQYF. The CDR3 DNA is TGTGCCAGCAGGGCTTGGAACATCCAGATAGCCAAAAACATTCAGTACTTC.

V usage is TRBV7-6 and J usage is TRBJ2-1; D perhaps matches TRBD2 (6 bases). This CDR3 spans 12 amino acids. V dropped 5 bases and J dropped 10 bases, with 12 bases sitting between them. The germline CDR1 and CDR2 sequences are SGHVS and FNYEAQ. The CDR3 DNA follows: TGTGCCAGCAGCACCACTAGCCTCGAGCAGTTCTTC. This gives the protein CASSTTSLEQFF.

To note about this clone: At one end, the junction sequence differs from germline, possibly due to a read error. The chain joins TRBV9 to TRBJ2-1; no firm D call. Germline-derived CDR1 and CDR2 are SGDLS and YYNGEE. The length of the CDR3 is 15 residues. CDR3: CASSSSGLRAGEQFF. DNA for the CDR3: TGTGCTAGCAGCTCCTCAGGTTTAAGGGCAGGTGAGCAGTTCTTC.

This clone was observed a single time. The chain links TRBV10-2 to TRBJ2-5; D unclear. CDR1 and CDR2 from the germline V gene are WSHSY and SAAADI. V was pared by 2 bases and J by 6 bases, with 4 bases between. CDR3 length: 11 amino acids. The CDR3 reads CASSEGKTQYF. DNA for the CDR3: TGCGCCAGCAGTGAGGGCAAGACCCAGTACTTC.

The chain carries TRBV10-3 and TRBJ2-7; no clear D gene. Trimming left V 2 bases short and J 3 bases short, with 5 bases between. Germline CDR1 and CDR2: ENHRY and SYGVKD. CDR3 length: 12 residues. The DNA of the CDR3 is TGTGCCATCAGTGAGGGGGACTACGAGCAGTACTTC. Translation gives CAISEGDYEQYF.

The chain joins TRBV10-3 to TRBJ2-7; a possible D gene is TRBD2 (7 bases). The V gene's germline CDR1 is ENHRY and CDR2 SYGVKD. Between the trimmed V and J ends, which lost 0 bases and 4 bases, there was a span of 19 bases. This CDR3 has 17 residues. CDR3 bases: TGTGCCATCAGTGAGTCGACTCGGGGGGCAGGCGGGTACGAGCAGTACTTC. It translates to CAISESTRGAGGYEQYF.

This clone was seen just once. The V call is TRBV13, the J call TRBJ2-7; tentatively, D is TRBD2 (5 bases). V lost 2 bases to trimming and J lost 0 bases, with 8 bases between them. In germline, CDR1 is PRHDT, CDR2 FYEKMQ (reference sequence). This CDR3 is 14 amino acids long. Here the CDR3 reads CASSLIGDSYEQYF. In DNA, the CDR3 is TGTGCCAGCAGCTTAATCGGGGACTCCTACGAGCAGTACTTC.

V is TRBV2 and J is TRBJ1-6; D unclear. Germline CDR1 and CDR2: SNHLY and FYNNEI. This CDR3 comprises 16 residues. V gave up 2 bases and J gave up 0 bases, with 8 bases separating them. The CDR3 is CASSESGSSYNSPLHF. The CDR3 DNA sequence: TGTGCCAGCAGTGAATCAGGTAGCTCCTATAATTCACCCCTCCACTTT.

V is TRBV14 and J is TRBJ1-2, with D possibly TRBD1 on 5 matching bases. The CDR3 contains 15 residues. V gave up 0 bases and J gave up 7 bases, with 15 bases separating them. Germline assignment: CDR1 SGHDN and CDR2 FVKESK. The CDR3 region is CASSQDFGERGGYTF. CDR3 nucleotide sequence: TGTGCCAGCAGCCAAGATTTTGGGGAAAGGGGTGGCTACACCTTC. The full variable domain, its missing parts supplied by reference TRBV14 and TRBJ1-2, is EAGVTQFPSHSVIEKGQTVTLRCDPISGHDNLYWYRRVMGKEIKFLLHFVKESKQDESGMPNNRFLAERTGGTYSTLKVQPAELEDSGVYFCASSQDFGERGGYTFGSGTRLTVV.

The chain has TRBV5-1 and TRBJ2-7; 9 bases match TRBD1. The CDR3 extends over 14 amino acids. Germline values: CDR1 SGHRS, CDR2 YFSETQ. Trimming removed 2 bases from V and 3 bases from J; junction bases left unmatched: 3. The CDR3 region has the DNA TGCGCCAGCAGCTTTGAGGACAGGGGCTACGAGCAGTACTTC. This encodes CASSFEDRGYEQYF.

This clone has only one observation. The rearrangement links TRBV6-6 to TRBJ2-2; either TRBD1 or TRBD2 may fit D (5 bases each). CDR3 size: 15 residues. V was clipped by 0 bases and J by 7 bases, with 12 bases between them. Germline assignment: CDR1 MNHNY and CDR2 SVGAGI (reference sequence). For the CDR3, the DNA is TGTGCCAGCAGTTACTCGATGGGGGTGGGCGGGGAGCTGTTTTTT. Translation gives CASSYSMGVGGELFF.

This clone appeared a single time. The chain combines TRBV9 with TRBJ2-5, with 9 bases matching TRBD2. V lost 4 bases, J lost 5 bases, and 6 bases stayed unmatched. This CDR3 comprises 14 residues. Germline assignment: CDR1 SGDLS and CDR2 YYNGEE. The CDR3 spells CASSYISGSETQYF. The CDR3 nucleotides are TGTGCCAGCAGCTATATTAGCGGGAGTGAGACCCAGTACTTC.

V gene TRBV29-1 combines with J gene TRBJ2-7; tentative D call: TRBD1 (5 bases). V lost 3 bases and J 3 bases, leaving 12 bases between the germline ends. The CDR3 runs 13 residues. The germline CDR1 and CDR2 sequences are SQVTM and ANQGSEA. The CDR3 loop reads CSVEAGLDYEQYF. CDR3 DNA: TGCAGCGTTGAGGCAGGGCTGGACTACGAGCAGTACTTC.